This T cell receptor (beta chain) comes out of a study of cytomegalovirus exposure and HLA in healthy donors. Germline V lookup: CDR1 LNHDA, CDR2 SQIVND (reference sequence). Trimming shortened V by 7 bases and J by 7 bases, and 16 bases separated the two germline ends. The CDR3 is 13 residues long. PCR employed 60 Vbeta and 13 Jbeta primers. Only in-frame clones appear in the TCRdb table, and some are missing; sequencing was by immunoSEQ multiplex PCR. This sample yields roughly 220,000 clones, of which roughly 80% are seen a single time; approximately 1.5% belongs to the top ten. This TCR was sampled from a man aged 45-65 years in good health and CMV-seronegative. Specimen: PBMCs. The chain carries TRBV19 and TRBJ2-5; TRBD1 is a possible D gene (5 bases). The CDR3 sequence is CASTPDVQGTQYF. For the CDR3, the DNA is TGTGCCAGTACTCCCGACGTGCAGGGGACCCAGTACTTC. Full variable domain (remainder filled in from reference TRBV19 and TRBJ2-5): DGGITQSPKYLFRKEGQNVTLSCEQNLNHDAMYWYRQDPGQGLRLIYYSQIVNDFQKGDIAEGYSVSREKKESFPLTVTSAQKNPTAFYLCASTPDVQGTQYFGPGTRLLVL.